This T cell receptor beta chain was sequenced during a study of graft-versus-host responses after intestinal transplantation listed by TCRdb under 2021. Study-wide context: The transplants that recipients received were multivisceral, liver-intestinal, or isolated intestinal. All recipients received anti-thymocyte globulin induction followed by maintenance tacrolimus and steroids for approximately 3 years. Donor T cell macrochimerism was defined as a peak of at least 4% donor T cells among recipient peripheral blood mononuclear cells. After intestinal transplantation, graft-versus-host and host-versus-graft alloreactive T cell clones in the graft, circulation and bone marrow were tracked using bulk TCR-beta CDR3 sequencing. To identify alloreactive clones, pre-transplant mixed lymphocyte reaction products were sequenced and compared with unstimulated pre-transplant donor and recipient T cells. The cohort enrolled 20 to 25 intestinal transplant recipients, one of whom was a retransplant, and 3 patients without pretransplant specimens were excluded. Samples from a few later patients were sequenced in-house on an Illumina MiSeq with MiXCR processing rather than by the commercial service. The paper's findings and limits, for the study overall: The relatively low number and heterogeneity of intestinal transplant patients limited the conclusions. Peak levels of circulating GvH clones were associated with declines in HvG clones early after transplant. GvH clones turned up in recipient bone marrow, with some appearing earlier in ileal mucosa or blood, a pattern consistent with an intestinal mucosal origin. Patients with donor T cell macrochimerism had high GvH to HvG T cell clonal ratios in their allografts.

In the paper's terms, the time point label means: cells obtained before transplantation from donor or recipient. CD3+CD4+ and CD3+CD8+ populations were FACS-sorted from unstimulated pre-transplant donor and recipient cells taken from spleen or lymph nodes. The library relied on the immunoSEQ multiplex PCR assay. In most patients, genomic DNA was isolated using the Qiagen DNeasy Blood and Tissue Kit and sent frozen to Adaptive Biotechnologies for TCR sequencing. Adaptive Biotechnologies carried out high-throughput TCR-beta CDR3 sequencing of genomic DNA for most patients. The authors' analysis ran thus. TCR sequencing data were retrieved from Adaptive's ImmunoSEQ software for about 17 patients, whereas a few other patients were processed with MiXCR and VDJtools. CD4 versus CD8 sorting errors were corrected by removing sequences found in both subsets at a frequency ratio below 5:1. CDR3 nucleotide sequences shared by donor and recipient were removed because the origin of these sequences could not be assigned. To count as alloreactive, a clone needed at least 2-fold expansion over unstimulated cells and a minimum CFSE-low frequency of 0.002% (template counts) or 0.001% (read counts). Mappable clones were those detected in sequenced pre-transplant spleen, lymph node, or MLR CFSE-low populations of the donor or recipient. Cumulative frequency of alloreactive clones was calculated as a percentage of all sequences weighted by copy number. What TCRdb holds here is the immuneACCESS table cut down to in-frame rearrangements. Part of the clones is not present; checked against another copy, under half of the missing clones reflect an unresolved V gene, and the others are unexplained. From that table come the V and J calls and clone size; the DNA was used to work out D and trimming. The sample table holds approximately 99,000 clones, of which around 91% were seen once. The ten largest make up 0.18% of the sample.

The CDR3 goes from the cysteine to the phenylalanine over 15 residues. Just the 45-base CDR3 DNA is kept, in frame starting at base 1. The germline V gene supplies CDR1 MDHEN and CDR2 SYDVKM. V has 3 bases trimmed and J has 0 bases trimmed; junction bases matching no gene number 2. In the case of this clone: The antigen it recognizes is unknown. Within one base of it there is no much larger clone, and no base qualities were kept.

This TCR was sampled from a human donor who was the organ donor for an intestinal transplant. The sample in question was unstimulated CD4+ T cells sorted from spleen or lymph node cells, obtained before transplant. This chain joins TRBV28 to TRBJ1-3, with TRBD1 matching 7 junction bases. Here the CDR3 is given as CASSLPGGSGNTIYF. In nucleotides, the sequence is TGTGCCAGCAGTTTGCCAGGGGGCTCTGGAAACACCATATATTTT.